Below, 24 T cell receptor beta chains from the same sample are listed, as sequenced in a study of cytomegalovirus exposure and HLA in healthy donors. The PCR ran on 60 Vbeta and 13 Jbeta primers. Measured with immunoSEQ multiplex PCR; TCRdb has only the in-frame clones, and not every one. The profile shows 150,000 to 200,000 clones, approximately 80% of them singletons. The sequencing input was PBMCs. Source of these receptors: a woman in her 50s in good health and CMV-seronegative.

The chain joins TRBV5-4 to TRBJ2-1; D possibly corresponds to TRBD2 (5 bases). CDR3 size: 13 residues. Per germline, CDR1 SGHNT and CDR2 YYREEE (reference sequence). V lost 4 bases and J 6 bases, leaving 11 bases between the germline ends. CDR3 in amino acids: CASSPRTANEQFF. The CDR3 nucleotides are TGTGCCAGCAGCCCAAGGACTGCCAATGAGCAGTTCTTC. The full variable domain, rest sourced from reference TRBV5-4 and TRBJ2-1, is ETGVTQSPTHLIKTRGQQVTLRCSSQSGHNTVSWYQQALGQGPQFIFQYYREEENGRGNFPPRFSGLQFPNYSSELNVNALELDDSALYLCASSPRTANEQFFGPGTRLTVL.

CDR3 amino acids: CASVGGASYGYTF. The CDR3 DNA is TGTGCCAGCGTCGGGGGGGCTTCCTATGGCTACACCTTC. The chain employs TRBV5-4 and TRBJ1-2; a weak D match, TRBD1 (6 bases). This CDR3 contains 13 residues. Trimming cost V 7 bases and J 4 bases, with 14 bases left between them. Germline V gives CDR1 SGHNT, CDR2 YYREEE (reference sequence).

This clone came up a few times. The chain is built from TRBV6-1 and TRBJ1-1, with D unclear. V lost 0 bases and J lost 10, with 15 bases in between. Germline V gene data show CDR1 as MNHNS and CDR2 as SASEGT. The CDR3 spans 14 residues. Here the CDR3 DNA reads TGTGCCAGCAGTGAAGCGTCCTCCGAGGTGAGAGCTTTCTTT. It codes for CASSEASSEVRAFF.

The CDR3, as DNA: TGTGCCAGCAGCTTGGGACAGTTCTACGAGCAGTACTTC. Its translation: CASSLGQFYEQYF. The gene calls are TRBV7-9 and TRBJ2-7; 7 bases line up with TRBD1. Germline V gives CDR1 SEHNR, CDR2 FQNEAQ (reference sequence). The CDR3 consists of 13 residues. V lost 3 bases and J lost 3; bases outside the gene matches: 2.

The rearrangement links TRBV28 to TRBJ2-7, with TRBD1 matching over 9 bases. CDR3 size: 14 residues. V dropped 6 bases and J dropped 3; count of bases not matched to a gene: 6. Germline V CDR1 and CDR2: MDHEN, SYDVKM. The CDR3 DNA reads TGTGCCAGCAGACCCCGGGACAGGGTCTACGAGCAGTACTTC. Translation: CASRPRDRVYEQYF.

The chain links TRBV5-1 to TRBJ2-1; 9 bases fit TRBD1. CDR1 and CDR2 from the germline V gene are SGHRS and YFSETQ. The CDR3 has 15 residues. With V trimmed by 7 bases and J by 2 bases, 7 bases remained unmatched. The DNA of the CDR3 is TGCGCCAGCGGGCAAGGGACAGGGCCCTACAATGAGCAGTTCTTC. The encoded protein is CASGQGTGPYNEQFF.

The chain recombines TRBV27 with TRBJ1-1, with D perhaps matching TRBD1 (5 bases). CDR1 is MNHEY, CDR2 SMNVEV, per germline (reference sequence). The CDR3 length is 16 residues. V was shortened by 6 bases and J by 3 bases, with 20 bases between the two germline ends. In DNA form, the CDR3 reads TGTGCCAGCAGAACATTCCGGGGGGTAGAGCACACTGAAGCTTTCTTT. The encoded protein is CASRTFRGVEHTEAFF.

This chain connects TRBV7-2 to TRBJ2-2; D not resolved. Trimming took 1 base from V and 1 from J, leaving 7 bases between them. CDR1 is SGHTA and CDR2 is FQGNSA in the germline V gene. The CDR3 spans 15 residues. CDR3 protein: CASSLETRNTGELFF. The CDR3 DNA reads TGTGCCAGCAGCTTAGAAACTCGGAACACCGGGGAGCTGTTTTTT.

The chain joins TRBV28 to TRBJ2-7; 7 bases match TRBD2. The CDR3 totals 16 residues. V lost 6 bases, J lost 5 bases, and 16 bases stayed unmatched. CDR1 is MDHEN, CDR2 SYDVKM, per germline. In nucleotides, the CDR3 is TGTGCCAGCAGCCCCCCCCCTCTAGCGGAGGGCAACGAGCAGTACTTC. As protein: CASSPPPLAEGNEQYF. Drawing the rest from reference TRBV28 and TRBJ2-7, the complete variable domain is DVKVTQSSRYLVKRTGEKVFLECVQDMDHENMFWYRQDPGLGLRLIYFSYDVKMKEKGDIPEGYSVSREKKERFSLILESASTNQTSMYLCASSPPPLAEGNEQYFGPGTRLTVT.

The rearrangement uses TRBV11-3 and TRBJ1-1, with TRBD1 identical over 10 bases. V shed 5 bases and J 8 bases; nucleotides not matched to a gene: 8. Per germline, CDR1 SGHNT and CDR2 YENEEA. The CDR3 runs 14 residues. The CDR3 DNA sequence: TGTGCCAGCAGCACCGGACAGGGGGAGGGGGAAGCTTTCTTT. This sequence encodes CASSTGQGEGEAFF. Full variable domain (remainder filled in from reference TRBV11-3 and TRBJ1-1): EAGVVQSPRYKIIEKKQPVAFWCNPISGHNTLYWYLQNLGQGPELLIRYENEEAVDDSQLPKDRFSAERLKGVDSTLKIQPAELGDSAVYLCASSTGQGEGEAFFGQGTRLTVV.

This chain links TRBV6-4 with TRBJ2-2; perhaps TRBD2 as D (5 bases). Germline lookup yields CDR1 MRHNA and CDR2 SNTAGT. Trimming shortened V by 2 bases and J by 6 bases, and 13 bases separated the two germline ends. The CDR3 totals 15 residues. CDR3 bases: TGTGCCAGCAGTGACCAACATAGCGTCCCCGGGGAGCTGTTTTTT. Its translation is CASSDQHSVPGELFF.

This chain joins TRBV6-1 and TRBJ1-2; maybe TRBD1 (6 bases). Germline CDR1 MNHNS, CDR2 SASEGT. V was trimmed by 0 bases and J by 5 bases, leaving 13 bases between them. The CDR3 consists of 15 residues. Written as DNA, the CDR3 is TGTGCCAGCAGTGAAGCGCTTCAGGGGTTATATGGCTACACCTTC. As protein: CASSEALQGLYGYTF.

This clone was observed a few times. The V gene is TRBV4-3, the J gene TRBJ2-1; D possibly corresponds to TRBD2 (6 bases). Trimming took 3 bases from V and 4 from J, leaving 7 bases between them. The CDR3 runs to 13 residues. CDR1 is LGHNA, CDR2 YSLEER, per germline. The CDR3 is CASSQTSYNEQFF. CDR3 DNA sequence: TGCGCCAGCAGCCAGACTAGTTACAATGAGCAGTTCTTC.

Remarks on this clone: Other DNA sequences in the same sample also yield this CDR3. Here the CDR3 reads CASSLGTGGTEAFF. CDR3 nucleotides: TGTGCCAGCAGTCTCGGGACGGGGGGGACTGAAGCTTTCTTT. V and J are TRBV27 and TRBJ1-1, with a tentative D call TRBD1 (5 bases). Germline lookup yields CDR1 MNHEY and CDR2 SMNVEV (reference sequence). The CDR3 contains 14 residues. V was clipped by 5 bases and J by 5 bases, with 15 bases between them.

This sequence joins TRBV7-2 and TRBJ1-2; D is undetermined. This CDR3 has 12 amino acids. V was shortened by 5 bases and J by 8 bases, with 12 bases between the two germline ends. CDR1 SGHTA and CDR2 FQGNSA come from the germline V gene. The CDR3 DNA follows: TGTGCCAGCAGCGGAGTAGGAAGGGGCTACACCTTC. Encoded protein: CASSGVGRGYTF.

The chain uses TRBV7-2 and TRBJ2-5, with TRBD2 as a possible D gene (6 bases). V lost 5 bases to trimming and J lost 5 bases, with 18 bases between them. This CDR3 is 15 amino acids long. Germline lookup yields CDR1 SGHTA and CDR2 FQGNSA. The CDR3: CASSPPRAGRETQYF. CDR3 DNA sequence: TGTGCCAGCAGCCCACCCCGGGCAGGGAGGGAGACCCAGTACTTC.

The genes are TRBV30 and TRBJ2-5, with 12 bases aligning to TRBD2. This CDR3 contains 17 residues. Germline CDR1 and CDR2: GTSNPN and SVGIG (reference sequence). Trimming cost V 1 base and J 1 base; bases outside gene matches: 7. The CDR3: CAWSEGLTSGGQETQYF. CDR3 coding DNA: TGTGCCTGGAGTGAGGGGTTGACTAGCGGGGGCCAAGAGACCCAGTACTTC.

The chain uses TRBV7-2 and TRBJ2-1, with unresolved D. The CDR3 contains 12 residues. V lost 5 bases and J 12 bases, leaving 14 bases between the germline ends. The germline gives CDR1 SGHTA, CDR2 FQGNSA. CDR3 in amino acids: CASSPTTVVQFF. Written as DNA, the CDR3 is TGTGCCAGCAGCCCCACCACGGTGGTGCAGTTCTTC.

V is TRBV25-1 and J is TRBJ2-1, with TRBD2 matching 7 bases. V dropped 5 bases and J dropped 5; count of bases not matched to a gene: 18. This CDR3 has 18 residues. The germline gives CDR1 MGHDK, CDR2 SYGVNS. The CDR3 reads CASSSPAGRGGLNNEQFF. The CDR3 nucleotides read TGTGCCAGCAGTTCCCCTGCGGGGAGGGGTGGATTAAACAATGAGCAGTTCTTC.

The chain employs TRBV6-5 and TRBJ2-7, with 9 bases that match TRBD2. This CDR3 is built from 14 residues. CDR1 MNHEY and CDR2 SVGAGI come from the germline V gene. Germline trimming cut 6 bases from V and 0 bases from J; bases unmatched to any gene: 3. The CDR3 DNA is TGTGCCAGCAGGCGGGGGGGGAACTCCTACGAGCAGTACTTC. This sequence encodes CASRRGGNSYEQYF.

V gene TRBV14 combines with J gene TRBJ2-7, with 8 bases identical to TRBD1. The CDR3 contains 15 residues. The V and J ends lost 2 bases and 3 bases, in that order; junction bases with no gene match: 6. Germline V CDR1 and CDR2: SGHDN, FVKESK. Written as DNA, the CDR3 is TGTGCCAGCAGCCAATTTCAGGGGGCGTTCTACGAGCAGTACTTC. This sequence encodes CASSQFQGAFYEQYF.

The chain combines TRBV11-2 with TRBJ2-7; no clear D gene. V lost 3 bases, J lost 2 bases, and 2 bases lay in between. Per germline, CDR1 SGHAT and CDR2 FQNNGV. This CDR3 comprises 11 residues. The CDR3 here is CASSFTYEQYF. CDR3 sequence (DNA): TGTGCCAGCAGCTTCACCTACGAGCAGTACTTC.

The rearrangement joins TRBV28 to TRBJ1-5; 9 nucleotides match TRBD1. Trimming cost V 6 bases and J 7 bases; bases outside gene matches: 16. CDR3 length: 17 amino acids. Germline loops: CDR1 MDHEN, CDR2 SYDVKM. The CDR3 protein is CASRKMAPGTGSQPQHF. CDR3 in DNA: TGTGCCAGCAGAAAAATGGCCCCCGGGACAGGGTCCCAGCCCCAGCATTTT.

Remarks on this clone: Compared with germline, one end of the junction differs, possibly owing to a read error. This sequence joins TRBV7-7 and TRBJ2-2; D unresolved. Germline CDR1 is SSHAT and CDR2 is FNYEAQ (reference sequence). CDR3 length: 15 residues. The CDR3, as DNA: TGTGCTAGCAGCTTAACTACGATTACTCAAGGGGAGCTGTTTTTT. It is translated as CASSLTTITQGELFF.